This T cell receptor (beta chain) emerged from a study of blood T cell repertoires in COVID-19. Whole-study context: Sites across the United States, Italy and Spain contributed samples from acute and convalescent COVID-19.

Per the original methods: By means of reference gene primer amplification, nucleated cell counts were estimated. Data came from immunoSEQ multiplex PCR; TCRdb stores just in-frame clones and leaves some out. That table supplies the V and J calls and clone size; D and trimming were determined from the DNA. The sample contains 100,000 or so clones, approximately 86% of which appear only once. The sample consisted of peripheral blood. This clonotype was sampled from a woman aged 70-85 years with active or convalescent COVID-19.

As DNA, the CDR3 is TGTGCCAGCAGTTACACGTCAGGGAACGAAAAACTGTTTTTT. It yields the protein CASSYTSGNEKLFF. V and J are TRBV6-5 and TRBJ1-4, with D perhaps matching TRBD1 (5 bases). This CDR3 is built from 14 residues. In germline, CDR1 is MNHEY, CDR2 SVGAGI. Trimming shortened V by 2 bases and J by 8 bases, and 12 bases separated the two germline ends.